The 21 T cell receptor beta chains in this list originate from one sample, sequenced in a study of beta chain features in type 1 diabetes. All of the isolated RNA was reverse transcribed, so expressed TCRB transcripts were sequenced. Repertoires were generated with immunoSEQ multiplex PCR, while TCRdb's copy carries only in-frame clones and drops some. The sample includes 600,000 to 750,000 clones, 9.5% to 15% seen only once; the top ten take 0.095% to 0.15%. Study-level findings and limits: Researchers report that Type 1 diabetes patients had moderately but significantly shorter TCRB CDR3s across all four CD4+ subsets.

Which antigens these TCRs recognize remains unknown. Sequences were obtained from naive CD4+ T cells from blood. Receptors were obtained from a man aged 30 to 45 with type 1 diabetes.

V and J are TRBV13 and TRBJ1-2, with 9 bases matching TRBD1. This CDR3 has 15 amino acids. With 3 bases clipped from V and 4 bases from J, the junction kept 6 bases outside the gene matches. Germline values: CDR1 PRHDT, CDR2 FYEKMQ (reference sequence). The CDR3 DNA is TGTGCCAGCAGCTTTCCGGGACAGGGTCTCTATGGCTACACCTTC. Translating it yields CASSFPGQGLYGYTF.

CDR3 amino acids: CAGLGLARGNEQFF. DNA for the CDR3: TGTGCCGGCTTAGGACTAGCGCGAGGGAATGAGCAGTTCTTC. The gene calls are TRBV19 and TRBJ2-1, with 9 bases lining up with TRBD2. This CDR3 has 14 residues. J gave up 7 bases and V 11 bases, and 12 bases lay outside the gene matches. Germline CDR1 LNHDA, CDR2 SQIVND (reference sequence).

In this sample, this clone turned up a few times. The chain links TRBV5-6 to TRBJ1-5, with a weak D call TRBD1 (5 bases). This CDR3 is 15 amino acids long. Germline CDR1 and CDR2: SGHDT and YYEEEE. V was pared by 3 bases and J by 2 bases, with 12 bases between. CDR3: CASSSASGGNQPQHF. The CDR3 region has the DNA TGTGCCAGCAGCTCAGCCTCGGGGGGCAATCAGCCCCAGCATTTT.

The chain couples TRBV7-3 to TRBJ1-1; D may be TRBD1 (5 bases). The germline V gene has CDR1 SGHTA and CDR2 FQGTGA. V gave up 2 bases and J gave up 3 bases, with 7 bases separating them. CDR3 size: 13 residues. The CDR3 here is CASSLGGDTEAFF. The DNA of the CDR3 is TGTGCCAGCAGCTTAGGGGGAGACACTGAAGCTTTCTTT.

V usage is TRBV10-3 and J usage is TRBJ2-1; 9 bases map to TRBD2. Germline loops: CDR1 ENHRY, CDR2 SYGVKD. V was clipped by 10 bases and J by 9 bases; unmatched bases: 13. The CDR3 length is 14 residues. CDR3 amino acids: CATGVIAGEFEQFF. The CDR3 DNA reads as TGTGCCACCGGGGTAATAGCGGGGGAGTTTGAGCAGTTCTTC.

This clone was seen only a few times. J is TRBJ2-7 and V is TRBV18, with 7 positions matching TRBD1. The CDR3 contains 14 residues. Germline values: CDR1 KGHSH, CDR2 LQKENI. The ends lost 6 bases at V and 2 bases at J; junction bases unmatched: 7. The CDR3 is CASSPRQGPYEQYF. CDR3 in DNA: TGTGCCAGCTCGCCCAGACAGGGTCCCTACGAGCAGTACTTC.

The chain combines TRBV28 with TRBJ2-7; the D is unclear. Trimming took off 8 bases at V and 5 bases at J, with 7 bases between the two ends. There are 10 residues in the CDR3. Looked up from germline, CDR1 is MDHEN and CDR2 is SYDVKM. The CDR3 loop is CASFGNEQYF. The CDR3 DNA is TGTGCCAGCTTTGGGAACGAGCAGTACTTC.

V and J are TRBV5-6 and TRBJ1-6, with unresolved D. Trimming took off 2 bases at V and 0 bases at J, with 6 bases between the two ends. This CDR3 spans 15 amino acids. Germline CDR1 reads SGHDT; CDR2 reads YYEEEE. DNA of the CDR3: TGTGCCAGCAGCTTCGGGAACTCCTATAATTCACCCCTCCACTTT. Protein product: CASSFGNSYNSPLHF.

The chain has TRBV28 and TRBJ2-1; 7 bases agree with TRBD1. This CDR3 region has 16 residues. V shed 5 bases and J 2 bases; nucleotides not matched to a gene: 9. Looked up from germline, CDR1 is MDHEN and CDR2 is SYDVKM. The CDR3 DNA reads as TGTGCCAGCAGTCCCCAAACAGGGGCCCCCTACAATGAGCAGTTCTTC. It is translated as CASSPQTGAPYNEQFF.

This clone was seen a few times. The gene calls are TRBV11-2 and TRBJ1-2, with 7 bases identical to TRBD1. Germline loops: CDR1 SGHAT, CDR2 FQNNGV. CDR3 length: 13 residues. Trimming at V came to 7 bases and at J to 3 bases, leaving 5 bases not matched to a gene. The CDR3 region has the DNA TGTGCCAGCACCCCCGGACAGGACTATGGCTACACCTTC. It translates to CASTPGQDYGYTF.

A few counts support this clone. V usage is TRBV5-1 and J usage is TRBJ2-7; D might be TRBD2 (6 bases). The CDR3 is made up of 15 amino acids. Germline lookup yields CDR1 SGHRS and CDR2 YFSETQ. Deletions cut 0 bases from V and 2 bases from J, with 12 bases between. The CDR3 DNA reads as TGCGCCAGCAGCTTGGCGGGGGACGGACCCTACGAGCAGTACTTC. This encodes CASSLAGDGPYEQYF. Filled out from reference TRBV5-1 and TRBJ2-7, the complete variable domain reads KAGVTQTPRYLIKTRGQQVTLSCSPISGHRSVSWYQQTPGQGLQFLFEYFSETQRNKGNFPGRFSGRQFSNSRSEMNVSTLELGDSALYLCASSLAGDGPYEQYFGPGTRLTVT.

CDR3 protein: CASSSPSGNTIYF. The CDR3 nucleotides are TGTGCCAGCAGCTCCCCCTCTGGAAACACCATATATTTT. The rearrangement uses TRBV28 and TRBJ1-3, with D hard to call. The CDR3 consists of 13 residues. V dropped 6 bases and J dropped 0 bases, with 6 bases sitting between them. Germline V CDR1 and CDR2: MDHEN, SYDVKM.

The chain combines TRBV29-1 with TRBJ1-1; 7 bases align to TRBD1. V lost 5 bases to trimming and J lost 2 bases; unmatched junction nucleotides: 5. The CDR3 runs to 13 residues. Germline CDR1 is SQVTM and CDR2 is ANQGSEA. The CDR3 region is CSVCGQANTEAFF. The CDR3 nucleotides read TGCAGCGTTTGTGGACAGGCAAACACTGAAGCTTTCTTT.

This clone was counted between two and nine times. The CDR3 sequence: CASSRGESGYTF. CDR3 DNA sequence: TGTGCCAGCAGCCGCGGGGAGAGTGGCTACACCTTC. The rearrangement joins TRBV11-2 to TRBJ1-2; no clear D. The CDR3 consists of 12 residues. The ends were cut back, 5 bases at V and 7 bases at J, with 11 bases in the middle. CDR1 and CDR2 (germline): SGHAT, FQNNGV. The full variable domain, rest sourced from reference TRBV11-2 and TRBJ1-2, is EAGVAQSPRYKIIEKRQSVAFWCNPISGHATLYWYQQILGQGPKLLIQFQNNGVVDDSQLPKDRFSAERLKGVDSTLKIQPAKLEDSAVYLCASSRGESGYTFGSGTRLTVV.

Only a few counts were recorded for this clone. The rearrangement uses TRBV4-3 and TRBJ2-1, with 12 bases identical to TRBD2. The V and J ends lost 0 bases and 10 bases, in that order; junction bases with no gene match: 13. The CDR3 sequence is 18 residues long. CDR1 is LGHNA and CDR2 is YSLEER in the germline V gene. CDR3 nucleotide sequence: TGCGCCAGCAGCCAAGAGCCCCCCGCTAGCGGGGGGGCTGGGGAGCAGTTCTTC. Translation: CASSQEPPASGGAGEQFF.

The rearrangement joins TRBV18 to TRBJ2-1; D perhaps matches TRBD1 (5 bases). This CDR3 region has 12 residues. CDR1 is KGHSH and CDR2 is LQKENI in the germline V gene. Trimming removed 2 bases at V and 11 bases at J, with 10 bases between. The CDR3 is CASSPEQEKQFF. The CDR3 DNA reads as TGTGCCAGCTCACCAGAACAGGAGAAGCAGTTCTTC.

This sequence joins TRBV5-1 and TRBJ2-7; the match to TRBD1 covers 11 bases. The length of the CDR3 is 15 residues. Germline CDR1 is SGHRS and CDR2 is YFSETQ. V trimming: 4 bases; J trimming: 5 bases; junction bases outside the gene matches: 8. The CDR3 nucleotides are TGCGCCAGCAGCCCCGGGACAGGGGGGACGGACGAGCAGTACTTC. It codes for CASSPGTGGTDEQYF. The full variable domain, rest sourced from reference TRBV5-1 and TRBJ2-7, is KAGVTQTPRYLIKTRGQQVTLSCSPISGHRSVSWYQQTPGQGLQFLFEYFSETQRNKGNFPGRFSGRQFSNSRSEMNVSTLELGDSALYLCASSPGTGGTDEQYFGPGTRLTVT.

The chain uses TRBV6-1 and TRBJ1-2, with 7 bases fitting TRBD1. J was trimmed by 4 bases and V by 3 bases; bases with no gene match: 11. CDR3 length: 16 residues. Germline loops: CDR1 MNHNS, CDR2 SASEGT. CDR3 DNA: TGTGCCAGCAGTGATTTGGATAGGGACAGCAGCTATGGCTACACCTTC. Encoded protein: CASSDLDRDSSYGYTF.

A few counts support this clone. The rearrangement joins TRBV5-1 to TRBJ1-2; D perhaps matches TRBD1 (5 bases). Germline lookup yields CDR1 SGHRS and CDR2 YFSETQ. The CDR3 sequence is 16 residues long. Trimming took 4 bases from V and 6 from J, leaving 22 bases between them. CDR3 nucleotide sequence: TGCGCCAGCAGCACTTCGTCACAGCCAGGGACCGATGGCTACACCTTC. Protein product: CASSTSSQPGTDGYTF.

This chain links TRBV5-1 with TRBJ1-6; 9 bases line up with TRBD1. Germline-derived CDR1 and CDR2 are SGHRS and YFSETQ. V gave up 2 bases and J gave up 8 bases; unmatched junction bases: 5. CDR3 length: 15 residues. In DNA, the CDR3 is TGCGCCAGCAGCTTTCAGGACAGGGGCGATTCACCCCTCCACTTT. Residues: CASSFQDRGDSPLHF.

The chain carries TRBV5-4 and TRBJ2-3; D call uncertain. Germline V lookup: CDR1 SGHNT, CDR2 YYREEE (reference sequence). V was shortened by 3 bases and J by 6 bases, with 17 bases between the two germline ends. The length of the CDR3 is 15 residues. In nucleotides, the CDR3 is TGTGCCAGCAGCTCAAAGGTGGGATCCACGGATACGCAGTATTTT. Encoded protein: CASSSKVGSTDTQYF.